The 27 T cell receptor beta chains reported below all come from one sample, sequenced in a study of blood T cell repertoires in COVID-19. Sequenced by immunoSEQ multiplex PCR; TCRdb stores in-frame clones only, minus some. The table shows 300,000 to 450,000 clones, with approximately 84% occurring only once. The sequencing sample was made of PBMCs or T cells enriched from blood (not recorded which). The receptor source for this set is a woman in her twenties or thirties who had recovered from COVID-19.

This clone was seen once. This same CDR3 is encoded by further DNA sequences in the sample. This chain links TRBV5-6 with TRBJ1-6, with 8 nucleotides matching TRBD1. Unmatched junction bases numbered 1, after V lost 0 bases and J lost 5 bases. In germline, CDR1 is SGHDT, CDR2 YYEEEE. The CDR3 loop spans 15 amino acids. In DNA form, the CDR3 reads TGTGCCAGCAGCTTGGGACAGGGGAATAATTCACCCCTCCACTTT. Translated: CASSLGQGNNSPLHF.

This sequence joins TRBV3-1 (or the pseudogene TRBV3-2) and TRBJ2-5; 7 bases map to TRBD2. The germline V gene encodes CDR1 LGHDT and CDR2 YNNKEL (reference sequence). The V segment lost 4 bases and the J segment 5 bases; nucleotides outside the gene matches: 7. The length of the CDR3 is 14 residues. CDR3 DNA: TGTGCCAGCAGCCTACTGGGGGGGAGTGAGACCCAGTACTTC. Translation gives CASSLLGGSETQYF.

This chain links TRBV7-2 with TRBJ2-1, with D possibly matching TRBD2 (6 bases). Trimming shortened V by 5 bases and J by 12 bases, and 26 bases separated the two germline ends. CDR1 SGHTA and CDR2 FQGNSA come from the germline V gene. The CDR3 covers 16 residues. The CDR3 nucleotides read TGTGCCAGCAGCCCGGGACTTGTATCCTACAATGAGTGGCAGTTCTTC. Its protein product is CASSPGLVSYNEWQFF.

J is TRBJ1-5 and V is TRBV28; TRBD1 might be the D (6 bases). Germline CDR1 and CDR2: MDHEN and SYDVKM. Trimming removed 5 bases at V and 4 bases at J, with 21 bases between. This CDR3 region has 17 residues. The CDR3 spells CASSVTTAGVGNQPQHF. The CDR3 DNA follows: TGTGCCAGCAGTGTAACTACGGCAGGGGTCGGGAATCAGCCCCAGCATTTT. The full variable domain, its missing parts supplied by reference TRBV28 and TRBJ1-5, is DVKVTQSSRYLVKRTGEKVFLECVQDMDHENMFWYRQDPGLGLRLIYFSYDVKMKEKGDIPEGYSVSREKKERFSLILESASTNQTSMYLCASSVTTAGVGNQPQHFGDGTRLSIL.

This sequence joins TRBV5-1 and TRBJ2-2; 7 nucleotides match TRBD2. The germline V gene has CDR1 SGHRS and CDR2 YFSETQ. The ends lost 2 bases at V and 0 bases at J; junction bases unmatched: 4. This CDR3 contains 16 residues. The CDR3 DNA reads as TGCGCCAGCAGCTTCGGGAGGTTGGCGAACACCGGGGAGCTGTTTTTT. Residues: CASSFGRLANTGELFF.

The chain has TRBV5-1 and TRBJ2-3; tentatively, D is TRBD1 (6 bases). Germline loops: CDR1 SGHRS, CDR2 YFSETQ. Trimming took 4 bases from V and 4 from J, leaving 10 bases between them. The CDR3 extends over 13 amino acids. Here the CDR3 reads CASSNQGSDTQYF. The CDR3 DNA is TGCGCCAGCAGCAACCAGGGGTCAGATACGCAGTATTTT.

This chain uses TRBV4-3 with TRBJ2-7, with a possible D match to TRBD1 (5 bases). V lost 1 base, J lost 2 bases, and 12 bases lay in between. CDR3 length equals 15 residues. Germline V gene sequence: CDR1 LGHNA, CDR2 YSLEER. The CDR3 DNA is TGCGCCAGCAGCCAAGGGTCAGGGCCTACCTACGAGCAGTACTTC. This sequence encodes CASSQGSGPTYEQYF.

V usage is TRBV28 and J usage is TRBJ2-5; 15 nucleotides agree with TRBD2. The CDR3 runs to 19 residues. In germline, CDR1 is MDHEN, CDR2 SYDVKM. The V segment lost 7 bases and the J segment 5 bases; nucleotides outside the gene matches: 17. CDR3 protein: CASTLGLAGGRGWSETQYF. The CDR3 region has the DNA TGTGCCAGCACCCTTGGACTAGCGGGGGGGCGGGGATGGTCGGAGACCCAGTACTTC.

This rearrangement joins TRBV3-1 (or the pseudogene TRBV3-2) to TRBJ2-2; D is unresolved. This CDR3 region has 15 residues. V was cut by 0 bases and J by 2 bases, with 7 bases left in between. Germline CDR1 reads LGHDT; CDR2 reads YNNKEL (reference sequence). CDR3: CASSQDLENTGELFF. CDR3 sequence (DNA): TGTGCCAGCAGCCAAGATCTAGAAAACACCGGGGAGCTGTTTTTT.

The rearrangement links TRBV24-1 to TRBJ2-3; 9 bases agree with TRBD1. There are 17 residues in the CDR3. With 0 bases clipped from V and 7 bases from J, the junction kept 10 bases outside the gene matches. From germline, CDR1 is KGHDR and CDR2 SFDVKD. Here the CDR3 reads CATSDLRKDRGLYTQYF. The CDR3 nucleotides are TGTGCCACCAGTGATTTGCGTAAGGACAGGGGTCTATATACGCAGTATTTT.

This rearrangement joins TRBV11-2 to TRBJ1-6; 9 nucleotides line up with TRBD1. Germline CDR1 reads SGHAT; CDR2 reads FQNNGV. Trimming cost V 5 bases and J 9 bases; bases outside gene matches: 8. The CDR3 is made up of 15 amino acids. DNA for the CDR3: TGTGCCAGCAGCCTTCGGGGGACAGGGTTTTCACCCCTCCACTTT. Translated: CASSLRGTGFSPLHF.

The gene calls are TRBV4-2 and TRBJ1-2, with D possibly being TRBD1 (5 bases). This CDR3 spans 14 amino acids. Trimming cost V 2 bases and J 0 bases, with 7 bases left between them. The germline gives CDR1 LGHNA, CDR2 YNFKEQ. The DNA of the CDR3 is TGTGCCAGCAGCCAAACAGGAGCTAACTATGGCTACACCTTC. It is translated as CASSQTGANYGYTF.

The chain links TRBV4-2 to TRBJ2-3; the D gene is possibly TRBD1 (5 bases). The germline V gene encodes CDR1 LGHNA and CDR2 YNFKEQ. The CDR3 is 16 residues long. Trimming left V 0 bases short and J 2 bases short, with 12 bases between. CDR3 region: CASSQEFRTNTDTQYF. Written as DNA, the CDR3 is TGTGCCAGCAGCCAAGAGTTCAGGACAAACACAGATACGCAGTATTTT.

The rearrangement links TRBV7-9 to TRBJ1-6; TRBD1 might be the D (6 bases). CDR1 and CDR2 from the germline V gene are SEHNR and FQNEAQ (reference sequence). The CDR3 loop spans 14 amino acids. Trimming pared 3 bases from V and 8 bases from J, leaving 11 bases between. In nucleotides, the CDR3 is TGTGCCAGCAGCTTTCAGGGGCTTTATTCACCCCTCCACTTT. This gives the protein CASSFQGLYSPLHF.

The V and J genes are TRBV7-6 and TRBJ2-5; perhaps TRBD1 as D (5 bases). CDR3 length equals 17 residues. Germline lookup yields CDR1 SGHVS and CDR2 FNYEAQ. Trimming left V 7 bases short and J 2 bases short, with 23 bases between. The CDR3 is CASTHTRRGALQETQYF. The CDR3 DNA sequence: TGTGCCAGCACCCATACCCGGCGTGGGGCCTTACAAGAGACCCAGTACTTC.

The chain is built from TRBV3-1 (or the pseudogene TRBV3-2) and TRBJ2-3; 9 bases agree with TRBD2. The length of the CDR3 is 17 residues. J lost 3 bases, V lost 0 bases, and 7 bases had no gene match. The germline V gene encodes CDR1 LGHDT and CDR2 YNNKEL (reference sequence). CDR3 DNA: TGTGCCAGCAGCCAAGATGGCCGGCGGGGGGGGACAGATACGCAGTATTTT. It yields the protein CASSQDGRRGGTDTQYF.

V is TRBV29-1 and J is TRBJ1-2, with TRBD1 matching over 9 bases. J gave up 5 bases and V 5 bases, and 6 bases lay outside the gene matches. Per germline, CDR1 SQVTM and CDR2 ANQGSEA. This CDR3 comprises 13 residues. The CDR3 loop is CSVLTGTGYGYTF. CDR3 DNA: TGCAGCGTTCTGACCGGGACAGGGTATGGCTACACCTTC.

This clone was counted a single time. The chain couples TRBV28 to TRBJ1-3; perhaps TRBD1 as D (5 bases). CDR1 and CDR2 (germline): MDHEN, SYDVKM. The CDR3 extends over 15 amino acids. V shed 3 bases and J shed 4 bases, with 13 bases lying between them. CDR3 bases: TGTGCCAGCAGTTTTGAGGGACTTTACGGAAACACCATATATTTT. Translated, it gives CASSFEGLYGNTIYF.

The chain combines TRBV6-1 with TRBJ2-3; weak D call: TRBD2 (6 bases). Trimming took off 3 bases at V and 1 base at J, with 17 bases between the two ends. From germline, CDR1 is MNHNS and CDR2 SASEGT. The CDR3 covers 17 residues. CDR3 residues: CASSDPPAGLGTDTQYF. CDR3 sequence (DNA): TGTGCCAGCAGTGACCCCCCAGCGGGCCTTGGCACAGATACGCAGTATTTT.

V usage is TRBV5-1 and J usage is TRBJ1-2; D is ambiguous. The CDR3 length is 14 residues. Per germline, CDR1 SGHRS and CDR2 YFSETQ. The ends were cut back, 1 base at V and 1 base at J, with 8 bases in the middle. The CDR3 DNA is TGCGCCAGCAGCTTGTGGCAGGATAACTATGGCTACACCTTC. Protein sequence: CASSLWQDNYGYTF.

The rearrangement uses TRBV3-1 (or the pseudogene TRBV3-2) and TRBJ2-2, with no clear D. Germline assignment: CDR1 LGHDT and CDR2 YNNKEL (reference sequence). The V end was cut by 7 bases, the J end by 2 bases, with 11 bases between. CDR3 length equals 14 residues. The CDR3: CASMPTLNTGELFF. The CDR3 DNA reads TGTGCCAGCATGCCGACTCTTAACACCGGGGAGCTGTTTTTT.

On this clone itself: The germline gene is not matched at one end of the junction; a read error may be the cause. In DNA, the CDR3 is TGTGCCATCACTGAGACTAGCGGATCTTACAATGAGCAGTTCTTC. This sequence encodes CAITETSGSYNEQFF. This chain joins TRBV10-3 and TRBJ2-1; 9 positions match TRBD2. The CDR3 contains 15 residues. Germline-derived CDR1 and CDR2 are ENHRY and SYGVKD.

V gene TRBV24-1 combines with J gene TRBJ2-5; 10 nucleotides agree with TRBD2. This CDR3 comprises 16 residues. The V and J ends lost 3 bases and 2 bases, in that order; junction bases with no gene match: 5. Germline lookup yields CDR1 KGHDR and CDR2 SFDVKD. CDR3 loop: CATSDPLAGGQETQYF. DNA of the CDR3: TGTGCCACCAGTGATCCATTAGCGGGGGGACAAGAGACCCAGTACTTC.

J is TRBJ2-2 and V is TRBV5-5, with TRBD2 identical over 11 bases. The CDR3 spans 17 residues. V dropped 1 base and J dropped 4; count of bases not matched to a gene: 6. Per the germline V gene, CDR1 is SGHKS and CDR2 is YYEKEE (reference sequence). CDR3 protein: CASSLILAGDVTGELFF. CDR3 nucleotide sequence: TGTGCCAGCAGCTTGATACTAGCGGGGGATGTCACCGGGGAGCTGTTTTTT.

The V call is TRBV29-1, the J call TRBJ1-1; 7 nucleotides match TRBD1. CDR3 size: 11 residues. After removal of 7 bases from V and 4 bases from J, the junction contained 3 bases not matched to a gene. CDR1 is SQVTM and CDR2 is ANQGSEA in the germline V gene. Written as DNA, the CDR3 is TGCAGCGGACAGGGTCCCACTGAAGCTTTCTTT. This gives the protein CSGQGPTEAFF. Based on the CDR3 plus reference TRBV29-1 and TRBJ1-1, the full variable domain is SAVISQKPSRDICQRGTSLTIQCQVDSQVTMMFWYRQQPGQSLTLIATANQGSEATYESGFVIDKFPISRPNLTFSTLTVSNMSPEDSSIYLCSGQGPTEAFFGQGTRLTVV.

The CDR3 region is CASSLRLTGHNQPQHF. CDR3 in DNA: TGTGCCAGCAGCCTCAGATTGACAGGCCACAATCAGCCCCAGCATTTT. The J gene is TRBJ1-5, the V gene TRBV28; D is possibly TRBD1 (6 bases). In germline, CDR1 is MDHEN, CDR2 SYDVKM. The V and J ends lost 6 bases and 3 bases respectively, with 18 bases between them. This CDR3 is built from 16 residues.

The chain carries TRBV6-5 and TRBJ2-1; 7 nucleotides line up with TRBD1. CDR1 is MNHEY and CDR2 is SVGAGI in the germline V gene. The CDR3 is made up of 14 amino acids. The V and J ends lost 6 bases and 5 bases, in that order; junction bases with no gene match: 7. In DNA form, the CDR3 reads TGTGCCAGCAGCCCGTTAGGGGGCCACAATGAGCAGTTCTTC. It specifies CASSPLGGHNEQFF.